This TCR beta chain was captured in a study of molecular identifiers for immune sequencing clone quantification listed by TCRdb under 2018. Notes on the research overall: For a replicate experiment, RNA from about 20,000 or 100,000 naive CD8 T cells was divided into five aliquots, of which four were sequenced. The study was a methods study using CD8 T cells to benchmark molecular-identifier clustering-based TCR repertoire sequencing (MIDCIRS) and TCR RNA copy counting. Points the paper makes about the study in general: When barcode sub-clustering was omitted, TCR diversity was inflated by chimeric consensus sequences, with chimeras reaching as high as 47%. In CMV-specific effector cells, clones with more than 20 RNA copies contained over 99% of molecules, whereas in naive cells such clones contained under 1% of molecules. The sizes of highly expanded clones could end up underestimated when identical TCR molecules share a barcode. A single cell's worth of spiked-in Jurkat TCR RNA was reported detectable even among under 1.1 million naive CD8 T cells. The naive libraries included spiked-in Jurkat TCR RNA (around nine copies' worth), and this Jurkat TCR RNA is not part of the donor repertoire. Modeling estimated 2.5 to 3 recovered TCR RNA copies per cell, compared with about 9.3 by digital PCR, which implies roughly 30% capture efficiency.

Libraries of naive CD8 T cells were built from anywhere between about 19,000 and 1,000,000 sorted cells, with 10%, 30% or 50% of the purified RNA used. Naive CD8 T cells were FACS-sorted as CD8+CD4-CCR7+CD45RA+ on a BD FACSAria II into RLT Plus buffer. Detection sensitivity was tested by spiking Jurkat RNA equal to ten TCR copies' worth into samples containing 20,000-1,000,000 naive CD8 T cells. CD8 T cells were enriched with RosetteSep CD8+ T Cell Enrichment Cocktail and Ficoll-Paque, followed by ACK red cell lysis. Receptors were amplified or captured by PCR. The sequencer was an Illumina HiSeq 4000. Bulk TCR libraries were prepared as previously described, using TCR primers listed in Table S5. Total RNA was purified with the Qiagen AllPrep DNA/RNA kit. Before any analysis, reads coming from multiple sequencing runs of the same library were combined into one pool. Concerning the study's data processing: Reads were retained only if their TCR constant sequence matched exactly, and those retained reads were trimmed to 150 nt and grouped according to their 12-nt molecular barcodes. Reads inside each barcode group were sub-clustered using a 15% Levenshtein threshold, and a quality-weighted consensus sequence was constructed for each RNA molecule. Non-functional sequences were excluded, and lower-count sequences lying one edit away from another sequence were also excluded. On the basis of fitting two negative binomial distributions, barcode sub-clusters with fewer than 20% of the maximum read count were discarded. TCRdb reprocessing: public reads trimmed at Q25 with fastp, clones called with MiXCR, in-frame beta chains kept. Here each entry gathers all rows of one CDR3 protein and keeps the most common genes and DNA. V and J calls and clone size were set by TCRdb, not the authors. The sample table records about half a million distinct CDR3 sequences; over 20% of these occur just once. The top ten hold more than 0.8% of the sample.

This clonotype turned up a few times. No antigen is known for it. No much larger clone is present one base from it, and per-base qualities are unavailable. CDR1 and CDR2 are read off the germline V gene as SGHDN and FVKESK. V is trimmed back by 2 bases and J by 1 base, and the junction contains 1 base that no gene match accounts for. There are 15 amino acids in the CDR3, from cysteine to phenylalanine inclusive. The only DNA kept is the CDR3, 45 bases in frame from the first base. This TCR came from a human donor in good health. Some libraries in this study had Jurkat cell RNA spiked in. Here the chain combines TRBV14 and TRBJ2-3; TRBD2 aligns with 9 central bases. The sample was naive CD8+ T cells from blood, with Jurkat cell RNA spiked in. This sample's cell subset or site label indicates: FACS-sorted CD8+CD4-CCR7+CD45RA+ naive T cells. The CDR3 protein: CASSQWTSGTDTQYF. Here is the DNA: TGTGCCAGCAGCCAATGGACTAGCGGCACAGATACGCAGTATTTT.